This entry features one T cell receptor (beta chain) sequence. The sample comes from a study of blood T cells in healthy people across ages. A second PCR, run for roughly 7 to 12 cycles, used a sample-barcoded 5' primer plus a J-beta primer mix. Using its own MiXCR run on the 5' RACE reads, TCRdb lists one record per CDR3 protein. The table has 1.5 million to 2 million distinct CDR3 sequences, over 25% seen once. Germline V lookup: CDR1 SGHAT, CDR2 FQNNGV. The germline V and J ends were trimmed by 5 bases and 0 bases, with 12 bases remaining between them. There are 15 residues in the CDR3. The chain joins TRBV11-2 to TRBJ2-3; a possible D gene is TRBD2 (6 bases). The receptor was derived from a young woman in good health. Material: blood. The CDR3 region has the DNA TGTGCCAGCAGCCGGGAGCGGTTGAGCACAGATACGCAGTATTTT. Protein sequence: CASSRERLSTDTQYF.